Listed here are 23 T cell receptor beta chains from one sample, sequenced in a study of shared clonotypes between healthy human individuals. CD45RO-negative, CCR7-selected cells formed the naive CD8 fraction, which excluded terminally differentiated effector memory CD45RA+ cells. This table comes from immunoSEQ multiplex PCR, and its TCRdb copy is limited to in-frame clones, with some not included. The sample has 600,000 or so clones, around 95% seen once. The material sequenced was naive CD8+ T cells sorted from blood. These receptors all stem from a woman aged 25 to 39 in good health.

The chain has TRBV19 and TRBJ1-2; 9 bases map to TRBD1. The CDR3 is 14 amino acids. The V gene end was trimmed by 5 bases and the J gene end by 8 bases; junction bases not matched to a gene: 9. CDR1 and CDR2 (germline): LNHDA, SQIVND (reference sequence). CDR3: CASSSPGQGLGYTF. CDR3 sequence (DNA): TGTGCCAGTAGTTCCCCGGGACAGGGCCTAGGCTACACCTTC.

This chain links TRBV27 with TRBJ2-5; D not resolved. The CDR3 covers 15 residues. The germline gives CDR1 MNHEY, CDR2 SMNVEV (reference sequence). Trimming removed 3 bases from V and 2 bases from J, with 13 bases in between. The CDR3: CASSFQRNGQETQYF. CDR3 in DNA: TGTGCCAGCAGTTTTCAGAGAAACGGTCAAGAGACCCAGTACTTC.

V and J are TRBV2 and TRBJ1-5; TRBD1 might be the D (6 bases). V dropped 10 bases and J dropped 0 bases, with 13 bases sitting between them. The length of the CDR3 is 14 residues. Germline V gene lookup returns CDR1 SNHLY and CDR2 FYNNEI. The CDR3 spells CATKGGNSNQPQHF. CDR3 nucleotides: TGTGCCACCAAGGGGGGGAATAGCAATCAGCCCCAGCATTTT.

CDR3 residues: CASSTGELNSPLHF. CDR3 nucleotides: TGTGCCAGCAGCACGGGGGAACTTAATTCACCCCTCCACTTT. The chain carries TRBV5-6 and TRBJ1-6; TRBD1 is a possible D gene (5 bases). The germline V and J ends were trimmed by 4 bases and 6 bases, with 11 bases remaining between them. The length of the CDR3 is 14 residues. Per the germline V gene, CDR1 is SGHDT and CDR2 is YYEEEE.

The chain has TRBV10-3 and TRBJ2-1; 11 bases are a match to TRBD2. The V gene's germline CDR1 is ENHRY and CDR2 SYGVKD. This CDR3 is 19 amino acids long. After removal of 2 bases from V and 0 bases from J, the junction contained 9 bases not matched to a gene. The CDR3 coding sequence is TGTGCCATCAGTGAGGCACCGGGACTAGCGGATTTCTCCTACAATGAGCAGTTCTTC. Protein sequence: CAISEAPGLADFSYNEQFF.

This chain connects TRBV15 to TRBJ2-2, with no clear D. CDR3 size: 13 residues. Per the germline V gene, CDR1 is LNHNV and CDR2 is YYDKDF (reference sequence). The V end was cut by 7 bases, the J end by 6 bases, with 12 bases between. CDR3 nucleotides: TGTGCCACCAAAGGCCTTGGAGCCGGGGAGCTGTTTTTT. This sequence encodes CATKGLGAGELFF.

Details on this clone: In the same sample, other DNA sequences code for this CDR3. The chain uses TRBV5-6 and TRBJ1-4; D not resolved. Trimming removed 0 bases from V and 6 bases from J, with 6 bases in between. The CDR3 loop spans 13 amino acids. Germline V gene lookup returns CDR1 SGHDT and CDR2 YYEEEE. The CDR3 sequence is CASSLGGDEKLFF. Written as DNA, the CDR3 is TGTGCCAGCAGCTTGGGGGGAGATGAAAAACTGTTTTTT.

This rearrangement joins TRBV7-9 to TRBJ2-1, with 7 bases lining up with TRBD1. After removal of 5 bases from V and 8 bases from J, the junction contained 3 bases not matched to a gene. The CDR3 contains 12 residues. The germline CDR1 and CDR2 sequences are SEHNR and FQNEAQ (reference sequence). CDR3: CASSPRGHEQFF. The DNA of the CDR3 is TGTGCCAGCAGCCCGAGGGGGCATGAGCAGTTCTTC.

CDR3 sequence (DNA): TGTGCCAGCAGCTTAGTTGGGAATCCCAAAGAGACCCAGTACTTC. It codes for CASSLVGNPKETQYF. The chain carries TRBV7-8 and TRBJ2-5, with D hard to call. This CDR3 region has 15 residues. CDR1 and CDR2 from the germline V gene are SGHVS and FQNEAQ. Trimming removed 1 base at V and 3 bases at J, with 12 bases between.

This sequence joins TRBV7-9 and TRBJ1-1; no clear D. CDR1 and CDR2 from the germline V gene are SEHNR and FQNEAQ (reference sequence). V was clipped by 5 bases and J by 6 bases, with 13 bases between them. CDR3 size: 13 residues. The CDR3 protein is CASSPMARAEAFF. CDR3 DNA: TGTGCCAGCAGCCCTATGGCAAGGGCTGAAGCTTTCTTT.

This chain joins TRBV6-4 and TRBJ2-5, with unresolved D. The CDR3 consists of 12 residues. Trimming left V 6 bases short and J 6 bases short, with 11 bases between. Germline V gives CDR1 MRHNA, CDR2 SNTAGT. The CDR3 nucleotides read TGTGCCAGCAGCGTGAGGCCACAGACCCAGTACTTC. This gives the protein CASSVRPQTQYF.

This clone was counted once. The CDR3 DNA reads TGCGCCAGCAGCCCGGACAGGGAGGGATACGAGCAGTACTTC. Its protein is CASSPDREGYEQYF. The V and J genes are TRBV4-1 and TRBJ2-7; a weak D match, TRBD1 (8 bases). Germline values: CDR1 MGHRA, CDR2 YSYEKL. V lost 4 bases and J 4 bases, leaving 14 bases between the germline ends. CDR3 length: 14 residues.

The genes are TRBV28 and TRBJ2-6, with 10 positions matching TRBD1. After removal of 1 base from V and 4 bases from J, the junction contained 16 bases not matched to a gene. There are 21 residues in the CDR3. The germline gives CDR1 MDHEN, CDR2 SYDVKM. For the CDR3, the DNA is TGTGCCAGCAGTTTATTCATATCCCGACAGGGGGCTGGTTGGGGGGCCAACGTCCTGACTTTC. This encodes CASSLFISRQGAGWGANVLTF.

CDR3 coding DNA: TGTGCCAGCTTTAGCGATACCGGGGAGCTGTTTTTT. Translated: CASFSDTGELFF. V and J are TRBV27 and TRBJ2-2; TRBD2 might be the D (5 bases). The ends were cut back, 8 bases at V and 5 bases at J, with 9 bases in the middle. Germline V gives CDR1 MNHEY, CDR2 SMNVEV (reference sequence). The CDR3 is made up of 12 amino acids.

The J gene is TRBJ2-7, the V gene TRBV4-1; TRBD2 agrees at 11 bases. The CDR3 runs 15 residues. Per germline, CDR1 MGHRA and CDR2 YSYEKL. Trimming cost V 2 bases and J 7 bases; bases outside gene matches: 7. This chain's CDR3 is CASSQRLAGGWEQYF. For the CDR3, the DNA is TGCGCCAGCAGCCAAAGATTAGCGGGAGGGTGGGAGCAGTACTTC.

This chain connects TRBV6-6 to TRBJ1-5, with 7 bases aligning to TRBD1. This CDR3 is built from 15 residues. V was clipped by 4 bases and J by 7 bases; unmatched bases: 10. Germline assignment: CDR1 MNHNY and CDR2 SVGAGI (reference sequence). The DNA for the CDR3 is TGTGCCAGCAGTTCCCGAACAGGGGCCAAGCAGCCCCAGCATTTT. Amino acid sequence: CASSSRTGAKQPQHF.

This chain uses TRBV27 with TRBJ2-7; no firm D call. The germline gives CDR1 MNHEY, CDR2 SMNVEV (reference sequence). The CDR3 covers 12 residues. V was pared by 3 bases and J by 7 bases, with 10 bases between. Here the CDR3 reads CASSLPAREQYF. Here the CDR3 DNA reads TGTGCCAGCAGTTTGCCAGCTCGGGAGCAGTACTTC.

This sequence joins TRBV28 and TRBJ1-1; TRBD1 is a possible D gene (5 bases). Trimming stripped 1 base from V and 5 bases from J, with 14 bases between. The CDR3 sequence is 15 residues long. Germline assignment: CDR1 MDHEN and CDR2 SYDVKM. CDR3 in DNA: TGTGCCAGCAGTTTATTCCCCGGAAAGGGGACTGAAGCTTTCTTT. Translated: CASSLFPGKGTEAFF.

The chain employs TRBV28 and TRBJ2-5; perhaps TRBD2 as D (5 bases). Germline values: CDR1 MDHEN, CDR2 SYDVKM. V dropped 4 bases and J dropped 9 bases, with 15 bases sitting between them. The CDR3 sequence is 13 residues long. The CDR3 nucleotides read TGTGCCAGCAGTTCACTAGGCCCGACGGCCCAGTACTTC. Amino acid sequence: CASSSLGPTAQYF.

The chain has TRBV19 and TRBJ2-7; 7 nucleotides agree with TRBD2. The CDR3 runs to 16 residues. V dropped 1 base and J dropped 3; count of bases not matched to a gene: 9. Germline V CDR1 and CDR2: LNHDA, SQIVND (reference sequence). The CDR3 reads CASSIVGRAGLYEQYF. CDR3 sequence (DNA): TGTGCCAGTAGTATAGTGGGGAGGGCAGGTCTCTACGAGCAGTACTTC.

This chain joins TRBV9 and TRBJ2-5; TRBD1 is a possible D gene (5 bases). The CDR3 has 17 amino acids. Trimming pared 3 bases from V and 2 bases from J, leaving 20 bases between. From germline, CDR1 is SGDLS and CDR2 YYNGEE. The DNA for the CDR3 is TGTGCCAGCAGCGCACACCTCACAGGTCTCTTGCAAGAGACCCAGTACTTC. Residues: CASSAHLTGLLQETQYF. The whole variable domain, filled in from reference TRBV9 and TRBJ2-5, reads DSGVTQTPKHLITATGQRVTLRCSPRSGDLSVYWYQQSLDQGLQFLIQYYNGEERAKGNILERFSAQQFPDLHSELNLSSLELGDSALYFCASSAHLTGLLQETQYFGPGTRLLVL.

CDR3 sequence (DNA): TGTGCCAGCAGTGGGACAGGGACCTACGAGCAGTACTTC. Its protein is CASSGTGTYEQYF. The chain couples TRBV6-5 to TRBJ2-7; 9 bases fit TRBD1. Trimming took 5 bases from V and 2 from J; bases not matched to a gene: 1. The CDR3 spans 13 residues. Germline values: CDR1 MNHEY, CDR2 SVGAGI.

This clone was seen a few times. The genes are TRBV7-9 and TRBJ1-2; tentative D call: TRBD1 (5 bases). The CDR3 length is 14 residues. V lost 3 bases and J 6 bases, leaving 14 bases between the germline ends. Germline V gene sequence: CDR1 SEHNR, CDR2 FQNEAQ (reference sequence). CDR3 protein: CASSLAGRKDGYTF. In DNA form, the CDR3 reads TGTGCCAGCAGCTTGGCAGGGAGGAAGGATGGCTACACCTTC.